This record looks at one T cell receptor beta chain sequence and its context. This clonotype occurred a few times. Its recognized antigen is unknown. The sample holds no much larger clone one base away, and base qualities are not on file. This record belongs to a study of regulatory T cells in long-lasting Graves disease (dated by TCRdb to the early 2020s). Looking at the study overall: Persistent Graves' disease was defined as antithyroid drug treatment for over 5 years with persistently positive TSH receptor autoantibodies. Patients with persistent Graves' disease were compared with patients with newly diagnosed Graves' disease using TCR sequencing and RNA sequencing of peripheral blood. The study took place in China and was registered as a clinical trial. TCR sequencing covered some 13 persistent and 20 or so newly diagnosed Graves' disease patients, approximately 33 samples in total. On average, persistent Graves' disease patients in the clinical cohort had been on antithyroid drugs for about 10 years. Beyond this particular receptor, the publication reports: As a limitation, the authors acknowledged that the small sample size may reduce accuracy. Persistent disease showed preferential use of TRBV28, TRBJ1-2 and TRBJ2-5, whereas newly diagnosed disease favored TRBV20-1 and TRBJ2-1. Compared with newly diagnosed patients, patients with persistent Graves' disease had lower TCR Shannon entropy and fewer highly expanded clones, which suggests clonal expansion. Persistent patients shared more public clonotypes among themselves (2,741) than newly diagnosed patients did (about 970). Because the primary lesion, thyroid tissue, could not be accessed, the study looked at peripheral blood alone. Sequencing and analysis were limited to the TCR beta chain.

The sample's time point, from its label and the paper: persistent/refractory GD, antithyroid drugs over 5 years with positive TRAb. RNA was extracted from PBMCs in TRIzol for both TCR sequencing and RNA sequencing. The diagnosis of Graves' disease was made according to American Thyroid Association guidelines. Patients for the study were recruited at an endocrinology department in Xi'an, China. From each patient, about 9.7 milliliters of peripheral blood was collected into an EDTA anticoagulant tube. Ficoll Paque Plus density gradient separation was used to isolate PBMCs, and no further T cell sorting was performed. An Agilent 2100 Bioanalyzer and agarose gel were used to check RNA quality, and a NanoDrop 2000 was used to measure RNA concentration. Taken from cysteine to phenylalanine, the CDR3 has 15 residues. The sequence is cut down to CDR3 DNA, 45 bases in frame from base 1. V was cut back by 6 bases and J by 6 bases, leaving a gap of 15 bases between them. From the germline V gene (reference sequence), CDR1 is LNHDA and CDR2 is SQIVND.

The protocol used for the library was multiplex PCR. These reads were obtained on an Illumina HiSeq 4000. CDR3 regions were amplified by Arm-PCR with iRepertoire HTBI primers to construct TCR beta libraries. Before sequencing, the PCR products went through gel purification. The original methods were these. Across samples, about 64 TRBV and 13 to 15 TRBJ segments were identified and used for gene usage analysis of CDR3 amino acid clonotypes. Filtered high-quality paired reads were merged into contigs using COPE and FqMerger. BLAST was used to align contigs to the IMGT TRBV, TRBD and TRBJ reference genes, and CDR3 was defined following IMGT. Any clonotype with a frequency above 0.1% was classified as a highly expanded clone. Shannon entropy served as the measure of repertoire diversity, while the Gini coefficient captured V-J evenness. A clonotype was considered public if more than one individual shared it. TCRdb's own reprocessing of the public reads used fastp at Q25 and MiXCR and kept productive beta chains. Rows merge per CDR3 protein into single entries with the most common DNA and genes. It is TCRdb's table, rather than the study itself, that gives the V and J calls and clone size. The sample table holds hundreds of thousands of distinct CDR3 sequences, of which about a fifth were seen once. Together, the top ten hold 7.1% of the sample.

This TCR was sampled from a female donor with Graves disease. The receptor chain draws on TRBV19 and TRBJ1-6; there is no confident call for the D gene. The specimen was peripheral blood mononuclear cells (PBMCs), collected when the disease was refractory, from a patient treated with antithyroid drugs. The CDR3 corresponds to CASRELGVRNSPLHF. The nucleotide sequence is TGTGCCAGTAGGGAGTTGGGAGTGCGTAATTCACCCCTCCACTTT.